Below, 9 T cell receptor beta chains from the same sample are listed, as sequenced in a study of blood T cell repertoires in COVID-19. This table comes from immunoSEQ multiplex PCR, and its TCRdb copy is limited to in-frame clones, with some not included. The sample records roughly 180,000 clones, 60% to 80% being singletons. Specimen: PBMCs or T cells enriched from blood (not recorded which). These receptors came from a man aged 55 to 70 who had been exposed to COVID-19.

This clone was detected only once. This chain uses TRBV7-3 with TRBJ2-5; tentatively, D is TRBD1 (6 bases). V was trimmed by 2 bases and J by 0 bases, leaving 7 bases between them. Germline V gene lookup returns CDR1 SGHTA and CDR2 FQGTGA. The CDR3 spans 14 residues. This chain's CDR3 is CASSLGGNQETQYF. The CDR3 DNA follows: TGTGCCAGCAGCTTAGGGGGCAACCAAGAGACCCAGTACTTC.

This clone has a count of ten or more. The chain carries TRBV7-6 and TRBJ2-7, with a weak D call TRBD2 (6 bases). Trimming left V 1 base short and J 6 bases short, with 10 bases between. Germline loops: CDR1 SGHVS, CDR2 FNYEAQ. CDR3 size: 13 residues. The CDR3: CASSLGGGTEQYF. The DNA of the CDR3 is TGTGCCAGCAGCTTAGGGGGCGGGACCGAGCAGTACTTC.

V is TRBV13 and J is TRBJ2-2; possible D gene TRBD1, 5 bases. Trimming pared 0 bases from V and 4 bases from J, leaving 9 bases between. Germline values: CDR1 PRHDT, CDR2 FYEKMQ (reference sequence). CDR3 length: 15 residues. The chain's CDR3 is CASSLGRVGTGELFF. The CDR3 coding sequence is TGTGCCAGCAGCTTAGGCAGGGTCGGCACCGGGGAGCTGTTTTTT.

The V and J genes are TRBV19 and TRBJ2-3; no clear D gene. The CDR3 is 15 residues long. The germline V gene encodes CDR1 LNHDA and CDR2 SQIVND (reference sequence). V dropped 1 base and J dropped 0 bases, with 8 bases sitting between them. CDR3 loop: CASSIAVSSTDTQYF. In DNA form, the CDR3 reads TGTGCCAGTAGTATAGCAGTATCTAGCACAGATACGCAGTATTTT.

As to this clone: This same CDR3 is encoded by further DNA sequences in the sample. The chain uses TRBV14 and TRBJ1-2; D gene unclear. CDR1 and CDR2 from the germline V gene are SGHDN and FVKESK. V was trimmed by 0 bases and J by 7 bases, leaving 9 bases between them. The CDR3 spans 13 residues. CDR3 sequence: CASSQDLEGGYTF. The DNA for the CDR3 is TGTGCCAGCAGCCAAGATTTGGAGGGTGGCTACACCTTC.

This clone has a handful of counts. The rearrangement links TRBV11-3 to TRBJ2-2; D is perhaps TRBD2 (6 bases). This CDR3 has 16 amino acids. The germline V and J ends were trimmed by 0 bases and 4 bases, with 12 bases remaining between them. The germline V gene encodes CDR1 SGHNT and CDR2 YENEEA. CDR3 coding DNA: TGTGCCAGCAGCTTAGAAGTCGCGGGACGCACCGGGGAGCTGTTTTTT. Its protein is CASSLEVAGRTGELFF.

V usage is TRBV12-3 or TRBV12-4 and J usage is TRBJ1-2; unclear D gene. Trimming left V 5 bases short and J 2 bases short, with 9 bases between. This CDR3 region has 13 residues. CDR3 DNA sequence: TGTGCCAGCAGTCCCTACGAGAACTATGGCTACACCTTC. Translated: CASSPYENYGYTF.

The chain carries TRBV5-1 and TRBJ2-7, with a tentative D call TRBD2 (6 bases). The V end was cut by 2 bases, the J end by 3 bases, with 15 bases between. The CDR3 consists of 15 residues. The germline V gene encodes CDR1 SGHRS and CDR2 YFSETQ. CDR3 region: CASSFNAGRDYEQYF. The CDR3 DNA is TGCGCCAGCAGCTTTAACGCGGGGCGAGACTACGAGCAGTACTTC. Filled out from reference TRBV5-1 and TRBJ2-7, the complete variable domain reads KAGVTQTPRYLIKTRGQQVTLSCSPISGHRSVSWYQQTPGQGLQFLFEYFSETQRNKGNFPGRFSGRQFSNSRSEMNVSTLELGDSALYLCASSFNAGRDYEQYFGPGTRLTVT.

Here the CDR3 DNA reads TGTGCCAGCAGCCGATCTCGTGTGGAGTCGGGTAACGAGCAGTACTTC. This gives the protein CASSRSRVESGNEQYF. The genes are TRBV7-9 and TRBJ2-7; unclear D gene. V shed 5 bases and J shed 5 bases, with 22 bases lying between them. Germline V lookup: CDR1 SEHNR, CDR2 FQNEAQ (reference sequence). The CDR3 has 16 residues. Using reference TRBV7-9 and TRBJ2-7 for the parts outside the CDR3, the full variable domain is DTGVSQNPRHKITKRGQNVTFRCDPISEHNRLYWYRQTLGQGPEFLTYFQNEAQLEKSRLLSDRFSAERPKGSFSTLEIQRTEQGDSAMYLCASSRSRVESGNEQYFGPGTRLTVT.